This T cell receptor (beta chain) derives from a study of beta chain features in type 1 diabetes. Study conclusions and caveats: A moderate, significant TCRB CDR3 shortening appeared in type 1 diabetes across four CD4+ subsets.

Expressed TCRB transcripts were sequenced, since all the RNA that had been isolated was reverse transcribed. Assay used: immunoSEQ multiplex PCR; TCRdb lists only in-frame clones, some missing. The table records 640,000 or so clones, about 14% of them present only once. The V end lost 1 base, the J end lost 0 bases, and 9 bases lay between the germline ends. Germline-derived CDR1 and CDR2 are GTSNPN and SVGIG (reference sequence). CDR3 length equals 14 residues. About this clone: Its matching antigen is unknown.

This rearrangement joins TRBV30 to TRBJ1-1; D not certain. The sequencing sample was made of naive CD4+ T cells from blood. The receptor comes from a man younger than 35 with type 1 diabetes. CDR3 protein: CAWSGALLNTEAFF. Written as DNA, the CDR3 is TGTGCCTGGAGTGGGGCACTTTTGAACACTGAAGCTTTCTTT.